This T cell receptor beta chain was captured by sequencing in a study of human T cells and chemical hapten exposure. Broader study findings: Donor immune responses may differ from healthy people's, since all donors had alopecia.

The time point here: patch test 1, 2 weeks after DPC sensitization. Treatment here: therapeutic diphenylcyclopropenone sensitization with weekly scalp DPC. Looked up from germline, CDR1 is SGHNT and CDR2 is YYREEE (reference sequence). The junction had 7 bases not matched to a gene; V was cut back by 4 bases and J by 3 bases. There are 14 residues in the CDR3. Regarding this clonotype: Its antigen is unidentified.

TCRdb processed the RACE reads anew with MiXCR; each CDR3 protein has one entry. The data show roughly 80,000 distinct CDR3 sequences, around a tenth seen once. This specimen consisted of whole blood, obtained in connection with sensitization to the hapten diphenylcyclopropenone (DPC). The sequence derives from a woman aged 50 to 60 with alopecia areata. Some clones in this sample may be carry-over from other donors' samples. The chain carries TRBV5-4 and TRBJ2-7; 7 nucleotides align to TRBD1. The CDR3 DNA is TGTGCCAGCAGCCCACGACAGGGTGACTACGAGCAGTACTTC. It is translated as CASSPRQGDYEQYF.